The clone carrying this T cell receptor beta chain came up a few times. The antigen remains undetermined. TCRdb recomputed calls from the reads with MiXCR, one row per CDR3 protein. In the table there are 650,000 to 850,000 distinct CDR3 sequences, about 29% of which are singletons. This CDR3 comprises 18 residues. V trimming: 5 bases; J trimming: 0 bases; junction bases outside the gene matches: 13. CDR1 and CDR2 from the germline V gene are SGHVS and FNYEAQ. This sample is drawn from a study of T cell repertoires in cytomegalovirus infection. About the research overall: The study used recently identified HLA-C-restricted and well-studied HLA-B-restricted CMV epitopes. Signatures in public TCR beta sequences pointed to both CMV infection and matching HLA type.

The study's findings and limits: Across the ex vivo response, the dominant clonotypes were HLA-C-restricted CMV-specific TCR beta clonotypes.

This chain links TRBV7-6 with TRBJ1-3; 7 nucleotides agree with TRBD1. The sample was cultured CD8+ T cells from PBMCs, taken from culture after CMV antigen stimulation. The receptor was isolated from a human donor in good health (CMV status not recorded). Some clones in this sample may be carry-over from other donors' samples. The CDR3 bases are TGTGCCAGCAGCGGAGGACAGGCTCCTTTTACCTCTGGAAACACCATATATTTT. Residues: CASSGGQAPFTSGNTIYF.